This TCR beta chain was identified in a study of early T cells in non-severe SARS-CoV-2 infection (dated by TCRdb to the early 2020s). Regarding the research as a whole: Bulk RNA from unsorted whole blood was used for TCR sequencing, so alpha and beta chains could not be paired. Overall study results and their limits: VDJdb matching was skewed toward anti-spike CD8 responses and likely underestimated virus-specific expansions by missing private and CD4 specificities.

This clonotype has ten or more counts. This receptor's antigen is unknown. No quality values exist for individual bases; no much larger clone is one base distant. Germline trimming: 6 bases from V, 0 bases from J; junction bases outside gene matches: 3. The CDR3 runs 15 residues from the cysteine to the phenylalanine. The only DNA kept is the CDR3, 45 bases in frame from the first base. The germline V gene gives CDR1 as SQVTM and CDR2 as ANQGSEA. A case-control design nested within a healthcare worker cohort in London, UK, was used, with weekly nasopharyngeal swab PCR tests and blood sampling performed. Between 23 and 31 March 2020, the week of the UK lockdown, healthcare workers were enrolled and then followed up weekly for as long as 16 weeks. Libraries came from 5' RACE. The data were produced on a NextSeq 500. To correct for sequencing error and PCR bias, the TCR library protocol tagged individual cDNA molecules with unique molecular identifiers. Both TCR alpha and beta chains were sequenced, and tight co-correlation was observed between alpha and beta sequence abundances in each sample. In the paper's pipeline: Decombinator V4 was used to perform V gene, J gene and CDR3 annotation of TCR sequences. Expanded TCRs were defined as changing significantly between any two time points under a Poisson model with p below 0.0001. TCR abundances were normalised to the total number of TCRs sequenced per sample and expressed as counts per million. MAIT TCRs were defined by TRAV1-2 paired with TRAJ12, TRAJ20 or TRAJ33, and iNKT TCRs by TRAV10 paired with TRAJ18. VDJdb, accessed on 1 November 2021, was searched for TCRs annotated for CMV, EBV and SARS-CoV-2, and TCRs annotated for more than one antigen were excluded. In TCRdb, the public reads were trimmed at Q25 with fastp and aligned with MiXCR, with productive beta chains retained. Every CDR3 protein is listed once, alongside the most common genes and DNA of its rows. These V and J calls rely on TCRdb rather than the paper's analysis. The sample has about 27,000 distinct CDR3 sequences on record, roughly 4.1% of them singletons. More than 5.5% of the sample lies in the top ten.

The origin of this receptor is an adult who was a healthcare worker with PCR-confirmed SARS-CoV-2 infection or an uninfected control (not recorded which). This receptor chain uses TRBV29-1 and TRBJ2-2; 11 of the junction bases match TRBD1. The sample consisted of whole blood. The CDR3 protein sequence reads: CSVDRGPPNTGELFF. The nucleotide sequence is given as TGCAGCGTGGACAGGGGGCCACCGAACACCGGGGAGCTGTTTTTT.